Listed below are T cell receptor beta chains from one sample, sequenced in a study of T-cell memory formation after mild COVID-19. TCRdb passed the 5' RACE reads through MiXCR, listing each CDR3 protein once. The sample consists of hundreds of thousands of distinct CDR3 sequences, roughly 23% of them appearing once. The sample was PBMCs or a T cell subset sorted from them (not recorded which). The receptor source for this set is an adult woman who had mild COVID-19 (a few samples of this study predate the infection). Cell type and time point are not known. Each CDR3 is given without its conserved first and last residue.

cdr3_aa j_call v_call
ASSLVWQGEETQY TRBJ2-5 TRBV27
ASSLLQSNNEQF TRBJ2-1 TRBV28
ASSSGRTGQETQY TRBJ2-5 TRBV7-7
AISESAGGPNEQY TRBJ2-7 TRBV10-3
ASSLAPGQVRQGQY TRBJ2-7 TRBV5-1
ASSQEPGAYYEQY TRBJ2-7 TRBV3-1
ASSQAPRETQY TRBJ2-5 TRBV5-1
ASSHVRGGTGGFHEQY TRBJ2-7 TRBV4-2
ASYAAVDNTEAF TRBJ1-1 TRBV12-3/TRBV12-4
ASSFGTGGFTEAF TRBJ1-1 TRBV11-1
SVVRAGELF TRBJ2-2 TRBV20-1
ASSWTSDSDTQY TRBJ2-3 TRBV27
ASLGSSDTQY TRBJ2-3 TRBV5-1
ASSFLAGGPEF TRBJ2-1 TRBV5-5
ASSSGAPDTQY TRBJ2-3 TRBV11-2
ASSAGGTGEEKLF TRBJ1-4 TRBV28